This T cell receptor (beta chain) was identified in a study of shared clonotypes between healthy human individuals. Notes on the study in general: As a rule, naive subsets had a larger estimated richness than memory subsets. Shared clonotypes: 4.5% to 5% naive CD4, under 4% naive CD8, about 2.4% memory CD4, roughly 0.4% memory CD8. Clonotypes which were not shared had lower generation probabilities than clonotypes that all four donors shared.

Germline V CDR1 and CDR2: SGHTS, YDEGEE. The length of the CDR3 is 15 residues. Trimming removed 2 bases from V and 4 bases from J; junction bases left unmatched: 6. A remark on this clone: Its antigen is still unknown.

Deep-level settings were used for running the assay. Data came from immunoSEQ multiplex PCR; TCRdb stores just in-frame clones and leaves some out. The sample consists of roughly 1.5 million clones, approximately 98% of them appearing once. The chain recombines TRBV5-8 with TRBJ1-2; the match to TRBD1 covers 9 bases. What was sequenced was naive CD4+ T cells sorted from blood. Subset defined: CD45RA+ positively selected. The sequence was collected from a man under 40 in good health. The CDR3 spells CASSLGTGLLYGYTF. CDR3 sequence (DNA): TGTGCCAGCAGCTTAGGGACAGGGCTTCTCTATGGCTACACCTTC. Full variable domain (rest looked up from reference TRBV5-8 and TRBJ1-2): EAGVTQSPTHLIKTRGQQATLRCSPISGHTSVYWYQQALGLGLQFLLWYDEGEERNRGNFPPRFSGRQFPNYSSELNVNALELEDSALYLCASSLGTGLLYGYTFGSGTRLTVV.